This section outlines one T cell receptor (beta chain) sequence together with its context. Its antigen is unidentified. Here immunoSEQ multiplex PCR was the method, and the copy in TCRdb shows in-frame clones only, minus some. Counted here are a few million clones, approximately 94% occurring once; the ten biggest clones make up 0.13%. Per germline, CDR1 SGHRS and CDR2 YFSETQ. The CDR3 runs to 14 residues. V was clipped by 5 bases and J by 6 bases; unmatched bases: 7. Each donor was a Caucasian adult residing in Nashville, Tennessee. This sample was included in a study of shared clonotypes between healthy human individuals. Study observations and caveats: Blood alone was sampled, and tissue repertoires likely differ.

Sequenced sample: naive CD4+ T cells sorted from blood. Subset meaning: CD45RA+ positively selected. This clonotype originated in a man aged 18 to 30 in good health. V usage is TRBV5-1 and J usage is TRBJ2-5; 10 nucleotides align to TRBD1. The CDR3 is CASRIGTGVQTQYF. The DNA for the CDR3 is TGCGCCAGCAGGATTGGGACAGGGGTACAGACCCAGTACTTC.